The clone carrying this T cell receptor (beta chain) was seen only a few times. Its antigen is undetermined. This CDR3 is 14 amino acids long. Per germline, CDR1 MNHNY and CDR2 SVGAGI (reference sequence). With 6 bases clipped from V and 3 bases from J, the junction kept 5 bases outside the gene matches. This entry belongs to a study of HIV-infected patients and healthy controls. Study-level points and caveats: In HIV-infected patients, the apparent post-therapy Gini index recovery did not replicate in size-matched data. Unequal distinct sequence numbers between patients and controls complicated comparisons. Compared with untreated HIV+ repertoires, healthy controls showed roughly threefold more distinct CDR3s and higher Shannon diversity.

All unsorted peripheral T cells were captured because whole blood was used without fractionation. cDNA was made from roughly 470 ng RNA using alpha and beta constant primers. Using multiplexing indices, alpha and beta chain libraries were generated apart by chain-specific third strand synthesis. A single primer pair per chain amplified all rearrangements, with per-molecule barcodes. TCRdb re-called the 5' RACE reads with MiXCR, one entry per CDR3 protein. The table records some 15,000 distinct CDR3 sequences, under 10% of them present only once. The receptor's source is an adult in good health. This chain links TRBV6-6 with TRBJ2-1, with TRBD2 matching over 7 bases. What was sequenced was blood. CDR3 coding DNA: TGTGCCAGCAGCCCCGGACTAGTCTACAATGAGCAGTTCTTC. It is translated as CASSPGLVYNEQFF.